This TCR beta chain was found in a study of CD8+ T cells in alopecia areata. CDR1 SGHRS and CDR2 YFSETQ come from the germline V gene. The CDR3 runs to 14 residues. V shed 6 bases and J shed 2 bases, with 14 bases lying between them. Only a few counts were recorded for this clone. After isolation, RNA underwent reverse transcription to generate cDNA as the sequencing template. Generated by immunoSEQ multiplex PCR, the TCRdb table keeps only in-frame clones and is missing some. The sample has about 130,000 clones; around 50% are singletons. V and J are TRBV5-1 and TRBJ1-2; TRBD1 is a possible D gene (5 bases). Material: CD4+ T cells sorted from blood, obtained at week 0. The TCR was taken from a human donor with alopecia areata. CDR3 region: CASNPTGTNYGYTF. The CDR3 region has the DNA TGCGCCAGCAACCCTACCGGGACGAACTATGGCTACACCTTC.